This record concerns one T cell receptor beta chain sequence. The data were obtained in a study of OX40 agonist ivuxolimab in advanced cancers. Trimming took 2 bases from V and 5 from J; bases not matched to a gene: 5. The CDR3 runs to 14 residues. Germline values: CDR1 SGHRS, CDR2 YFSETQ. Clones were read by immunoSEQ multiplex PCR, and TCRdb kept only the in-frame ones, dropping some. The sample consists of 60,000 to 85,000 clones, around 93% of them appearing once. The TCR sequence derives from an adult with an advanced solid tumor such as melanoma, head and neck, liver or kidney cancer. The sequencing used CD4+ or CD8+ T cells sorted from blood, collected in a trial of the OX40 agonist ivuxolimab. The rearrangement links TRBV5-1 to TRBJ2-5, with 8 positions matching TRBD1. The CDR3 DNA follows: TGCGCCAGCAGCTTCTGGACAGGGAGCGAGACCCAGTACTTC. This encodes CASSFWTGSETQYF.